This TCR beta chain stems from a study of blood T cell repertoires in COVID-19 (dated by TCRdb to 2018 to 2021). General notes on the study: Samples covering the acute and convalescent phases of COVID-19 were provided by collaborators in the United States, Italy and Spain. The material from the prospective study consisted of cDNA or gDNA derived from T cells, B-cell-depleted T cells, or PBMCs. Subjects who had been exposed to COVID-19, were actively infected with it, or had recovered from it provided the deeply sampled blood TCRbeta repertoires that made up the dataset. The repertoires were released in a freely available public database intended as a resource for research on the immune response to SARS-CoV-2. Samples came from the ongoing ImmuneRACE study (first 160 participants) plus 1,254 subjects from 6 global collaborators. The sample metadata nearly always contained a de-identified subject ID, COVID-19 status, age in years and sex. Where available, HLA class I and class II types were taken from metadata supplied by the sample provider and were not determined by assay-based typing.

The immunoSEQ Assay, a bias-controlled multiplex PCR, was used to amplify TCRbeta CDR3 regions from genomic DNA. On the authors' methods: Within the assay, amplification of reference gene primers was used to estimate how many nucleated cells each sample contained. To quantify the absolute abundance of each unique TCRbeta CDR3 rearrangement, sequence reads were collapsed and filtered. For each sample, productive Simpson clonality was calculated by taking the square root of Simpson's diversity index across productive rearrangements. In its TCRdb copy, this immuneACCESS table keeps in-frame sequences only and misses some clones. Where compared with another copy, unresolved V genes explain less than half of these, and the others have no known cause. Clone size and the V and J calls come from that table; the DNA yielded D and trimming. Across this sample there are 410,000 or so clones, with 89% seen only once. The ten biggest clones cover approximately 1.5% of the sample.

One collaborating source in Seattle enrolled patients during active infection and followed them longitudinally through the course of disease. Each collaborating institution followed its own protocols to collect whole blood in K2EDTA tubes. For TCRbeta analysis, collaborator samples were shipped as frozen whole blood, as isolated PBMCs, or as DNA extracted from either sample type. Counted from cysteine to phenylalanine, this CDR3 has 18 amino acids. Only the CDR3 part of the read is kept: 54 bases, read in frame from the first base. V has 4 bases trimmed and J has 1 base trimmed; junction bases matching no gene number 14. The germline V gene (reference sequence) yields LGHDT for CDR1 and YNNKEL for CDR2. Worth noting for this clone: Its antigen target is currently unknown. One base away there is no much larger clone; base qualities are not given.

The study at large found these results: Clinical and demographic metadata were provided uncurated, with the amount varying by source and participant.

This TCR was sampled from a woman between 40 and 55 years old with COVID-19, enrolled during active disease. The material sequenced was peripheral blood. In this chain, TRBV3-1 (or the pseudogene TRBV3-2) is recombined with TRBJ1-1, with 8 bases matching TRBD1. The CDR3 amino acid sequence is: CASSPWGQGAARNTEAFF. The nucleotide sequence is given as TGTGCCAGCAGCCCCTGGGGGCAGGGGGCTGCCAGGAACACTGAAGCTTTCTTT.